This entry lists 20 T cell receptor beta chains sequenced from one sample in a study of CD4+ T cells in melanoma. Method: immunoSEQ multiplex PCR; TCRdb's copy keeps in-frame clones and lacks some. In the table there are approximately 9,600 clones, around 79% of which are singletons. Material: cells from a culture (not recorded whether cultured in vitro). The receptor source for this set is a human donor with melanoma.

The rearrangement joins TRBV18 to TRBJ2-1; D gene uncertain. Trimming removed 3 bases from V and 5 bases from J, with 5 bases in between. Germline values: CDR1 KGHSH, CDR2 LQKENI. The CDR3 length is 12 residues. The DNA of the CDR3 is TGTGCCAGCTCACCTTCGGACAATGAGCAGTTCTTC. It codes for CASSPSDNEQFF.

The chain combines TRBV4-1 with TRBJ2-2, with 8 positions matching TRBD1. J was trimmed by 4 bases and V by 5 bases; bases with no gene match: 18. This CDR3 is built from 19 residues. Germline-derived CDR1 and CDR2 are MGHRA and YSYEKL. This CDR3 is CASSFYPDRVRRGTGELFF. CDR3 in DNA: TGCGCCAGCAGCTTCTATCCGGACAGGGTTAGACGTGGCACCGGGGAGCTGTTTTTT.

The chain is built from TRBV5-1 and TRBJ1-1; D unclear. Germline CDR1 reads SGHRS; CDR2 reads YFSETQ. V lost 0 bases and J 4 bases, leaving 13 bases between the germline ends. The CDR3 totals 15 residues. The CDR3 nucleotides read TGCGCCAGCAGCTTGGGCGGCAGCCAAGGCACTGAAGCTTTCTTT. It encodes CASSLGGSQGTEAFF.

This chain connects TRBV4-1 to TRBJ2-7; the match to TRBD2 covers 10 bases. CDR3 size: 15 residues. The V segment lost 4 bases and the J segment 5 bases; nucleotides outside the gene matches: 8. CDR1 MGHRA and CDR2 YSYEKL come from the germline V gene. CDR3 in amino acids: CASSRLAGEEDEQYF. CDR3 DNA sequence: TGCGCCAGCAGCCGCCTAGCGGGGGAAGAGGACGAGCAGTACTTC.

This clone was detected once. This rearrangement joins TRBV9 to TRBJ2-5; 8 nucleotides match TRBD2. Germline V gives CDR1 SGDLS, CDR2 YYNGEE. CDR3 size: 14 residues. V gave up 4 bases and J gave up 1 base; unmatched junction bases: 3. Here the CDR3 DNA reads TGTGCCAGCAGCCCGGGGGGGACCCAAGAGACCCAGTACTTC. Translation: CASSPGGTQETQYF.

V is TRBV9 and J is TRBJ1-4, with 7 bases identical to TRBD1. Per germline, CDR1 SGDLS and CDR2 YYNGEE. V dropped 4 bases and J dropped 10; count of bases not matched to a gene: 13. This CDR3 region has 15 residues. The CDR3 loop is CASSPQGQPGGKLFF. DNA for the CDR3: TGTGCCAGCAGCCCACAGGGACAGCCGGGCGGAAAACTGTTTTTT.

V is TRBV5-1 and J is TRBJ1-1, with a tentative D call TRBD1 (5 bases). CDR1 is SGHRS and CDR2 is YFSETQ in the germline V gene. Trimming stripped 0 bases from V and 8 bases from J, with 11 bases between. The CDR3 length is 13 residues. The CDR3 region has the DNA TGCGCCAGCAGCTTGGGGGGGGGAGCAGAAGCTTTCTTT. Translating gives CASSLGGGAEAFF.

The CDR3 DNA reads TGTGCCAGCAGCTTAGGCCGGACAGGCGAAGCTTTCTTT. Encoded protein: CASSLGRTGEAFF. V is TRBV11-3 and J is TRBJ1-1, with 7 bases lining up with TRBD1. This CDR3 contains 13 residues. Losses at the gene ends were 1 base for V and 8 bases for J; bases not matched to a gene: 4. Looked up from germline, CDR1 is SGHNT and CDR2 is YENEEA.

The CDR3 nucleotides read TGTGCCTGGAGTGACGGTGTCAGGGGATACGAGCAGTACTTC. Translated: CAWSDGVRGYEQYF. The chain is built from TRBV30 and TRBJ2-7; D is perhaps TRBD1 (6 bases). This CDR3 spans 14 amino acids. The germline V gene encodes CDR1 GTSNPN and CDR2 SVGIG (reference sequence). The V and J ends lost 1 base and 4 bases respectively, with 14 bases between them.

This clone was counted only a few times. As DNA, the CDR3 is TGCGCCAGCAGCCAAGCCCAGGGGAAGAGCAATCAGCCCCAGCATTTT. It codes for CASSQAQGKSNQPQHF. This chain uses TRBV4-1 with TRBJ1-5, with a possible D match to TRBD1 (6 bases). V shed 1 base and J shed 1 base, with 11 bases lying between them. The CDR3 extends over 16 amino acids. Germline V gene lookup returns CDR1 MGHRA and CDR2 YSYEKL.

This clone occurred once. The sample contains more than one DNA sequence encoding this CDR3. The rearrangement links TRBV7-9 to TRBJ1-3; unclear D gene. This CDR3 has 15 residues. Germline V gene lookup returns CDR1 SEHNR and CDR2 FQNEAQ (reference sequence). V was pared by 0 bases and J by 1 base, with 7 bases between. The CDR3 loop reads CASSLALTSGNTIYF. The CDR3 nucleotides read TGTGCCAGCAGCTTAGCGCTCACTTCTGGAAACACCATATATTTT.

The CDR3 region is CASSQGPLGGAYNEQFF. The CDR3 nucleotides read TGCGCCAGCAGCCAAGGACCTCTCGGGGGGGCGTACAATGAGCAGTTCTTC. This rearrangement joins TRBV4-1 to TRBJ2-1; 8 bases are a match to TRBD2. The CDR3 covers 17 residues. Germline V gives CDR1 MGHRA, CDR2 YSYEKL. Trimming at V came to 1 base and at J to 4 bases, leaving 9 bases not matched to a gene.

Comments on this clone: The same CDR3 is also encoded by other DNA sequences in this sample. The chain couples TRBV19 to TRBJ1-1; D gene unclear. The V gene's germline CDR1 is LNHDA and CDR2 SQIVND (reference sequence). Trimming took 3 bases from V and 5 from J, leaving 7 bases between them. The CDR3 has 12 residues. The chain's CDR3 is CASSMGRTEAFF. The CDR3 DNA follows: TGTGCCAGTAGTATGGGCAGAACTGAAGCTTTCTTT.

This chain links TRBV10-2 with TRBJ1-5; TRBD1 might be the D (5 bases). From germline, CDR1 is WSHSY and CDR2 SAAADI. CDR3 length: 15 amino acids. The ends were cut back, 2 bases at V and 4 bases at J, with 12 bases in the middle. The DNA for the CDR3 is TGCGCCAGCAGTGAGCTCCGACAGTCTAATCAGCCCCAGCATTTT. It specifies CASSELRQSNQPQHF.

This clone was recorded once. The genes are TRBV7-3 and TRBJ1-6, with unresolved D. CDR1 and CDR2 from the germline V gene are SGHTA and FQGTGA. The V end was cut by 3 bases, the J end by 0 bases, with 12 bases between. The CDR3 totals 17 residues. Written as DNA, the CDR3 is TGTGCCAGCAGCTTTAAGTCTTCGAGCTCCTATAATTCACCCCTCCACTTT. It translates to CASSFKSSSSYNSPLHF.

The V and J genes are TRBV12-3 or TRBV12-4 and TRBJ2-2; no firm D call. V lost 3 bases and J 7 bases, leaving 9 bases between the germline ends. The CDR3 is 13 amino acids. The CDR3 nucleotides read TGTGCCAGCAGTTTTAATCAAGGCGGGGAGCTGTTTTTT. Amino acids: CASSFNQGGELFF.

V usage is TRBV7-2 and J usage is TRBJ2-5; D is ambiguous. Deletions cut 0 bases from V and 1 base from J, with 6 bases between. The CDR3 covers 14 residues. CDR1 and CDR2 from the germline V gene are SGHTA and FQGNSA. CDR3 nucleotides: TGTGCCAGCAGCTTAGCCCCGATCCAAGAGACCCAGTACTTC. Its protein product is CASSLAPIQETQYF.

This chain links TRBV5-4 with TRBJ2-7; D gene ambiguous. Trimming removed 4 bases at V and 4 bases at J, with 6 bases between. Germline assignment: CDR1 SGHNT and CDR2 YYREEE (reference sequence). This CDR3 region has 11 residues. CDR3 protein: CASSAGYEQYF. CDR3 in DNA: TGTGCCAGCAGCGCAGGTTACGAGCAGTACTTC.

The J gene is TRBJ1-5, the V gene TRBV5-1, with TRBD1 matching 10 bases. CDR1 is SGHRS, CDR2 YFSETQ, per germline. This CDR3 contains 14 residues. Unmatched junction bases numbered 5, after V lost 4 bases and J lost 7 bases. CDR3 coding DNA: TGCGCCAGCAGCCCCGGGACAGGGGAACAGCCCCAGCATTTT. Translation: CASSPGTGEQPQHF.

The rearrangement uses TRBV6-1 and TRBJ1-5; TRBD1 aligns across 7 bases. The germline V gene has CDR1 MNHNS and CDR2 SASEGT. The J segment lost 5 bases and the V segment lost 0 bases, leaving 1 base of the junction unmatched. The CDR3 spans 14 residues. The DNA of the CDR3 is TGTGCCAGCAGTGAAGCAGGGGGCGATCAGCCCCAGCATTTT. It codes for CASSEAGGDQPQHF.